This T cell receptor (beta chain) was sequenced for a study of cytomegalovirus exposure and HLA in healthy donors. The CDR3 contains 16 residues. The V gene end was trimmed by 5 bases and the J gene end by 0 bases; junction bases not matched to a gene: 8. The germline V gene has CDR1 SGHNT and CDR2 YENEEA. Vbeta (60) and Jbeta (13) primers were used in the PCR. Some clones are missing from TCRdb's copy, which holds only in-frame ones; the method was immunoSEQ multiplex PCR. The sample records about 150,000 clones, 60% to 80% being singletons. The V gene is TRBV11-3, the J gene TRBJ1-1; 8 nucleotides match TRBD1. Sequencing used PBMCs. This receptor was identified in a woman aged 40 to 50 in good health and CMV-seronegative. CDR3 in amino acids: CASSLGTGTMNTEAFF. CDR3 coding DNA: TGTGCCAGCAGCCTCGGGACAGGTACCATGAACACTGAAGCTTTCTTT.